This entry is about one TCR beta chain. The antigen is unknown. This entry belongs to a study of graft-versus-host responses after intestinal transplantation. Study-level findings and limits: GvH clones occurred in recipient marrow; some first appeared in ileum or blood.

Germline CDR1 reads ENHRY; CDR2 reads SYGVKD. This CDR3 region has 11 residues. Trimming cost V 4 bases and J 4 bases, with 2 bases left between them. The repertoire was sequenced with immunoSEQ multiplex PCR; TCRdb's copy has only in-frame clones and lacks some. The sample carries 90,000 to 130,000 clones, more than 80% recorded once. The genes are TRBV10-3 and TRBJ2-1; no firm D call. The clonotype was recovered from a human donor who was the organ donor for an intestinal transplant. This sample comprised unstimulated CD4+ T cells sorted from spleen or lymph node cells, obtained before transplant. CDR3 residues: CAISVYNEQFF. DNA of the CDR3: TGTGCCATCAGTGTTTACAATGAGCAGTTCTTC.